This T cell receptor (beta chain) was observed in a study of CD8+CD57+ T cells in acquired aplastic anemia. Background on the study: Sorted CD4+ plus CD8+ cells gave DNA averaging about 3 ug. Points from the study as a whole: Roughly 28 was the count of CD8+ CDR3 sequences that patients shared with controls. Levels of CD8+ Simpson's diversity were not significantly distinct in patients versus controls.

Whoever was chosen for sequencing had shown CD8+CD57+ cell expansion by flow cytometry. Genomic DNA, serving as template, underwent TCR beta VDJ and CDR3 profiling. In TCRdb, the reads were re-called with MiXCR into one record per CDR3 protein. Seen here are roughly 240,000 distinct CDR3 sequences, approximately 45% observed once, and the top ten hold 6.5% to 10%. The CDR3 consists of 14 residues. Trimming removed 3 bases at V and 3 bases at J, with 10 bases between. This clonotype has a count of ten or more. What it binds is unknown. V and J are TRBV12-3 or TRBV12-4 and TRBJ2-3, with D perhaps matching TRBD1 (6 bases). The sequence was collected from a human donor with aplastic anemia. Sequenced sample: sorted CD4+, CD8+, or CD8+CD57+ T cells (not recorded which) from PBMCs. The CDR3 DNA sequence: TGTGCCAGCAGTTTCGTGGGGGCTACAGATACGCAGTATTTT. Translating it yields CASSFVGATDTQYF.